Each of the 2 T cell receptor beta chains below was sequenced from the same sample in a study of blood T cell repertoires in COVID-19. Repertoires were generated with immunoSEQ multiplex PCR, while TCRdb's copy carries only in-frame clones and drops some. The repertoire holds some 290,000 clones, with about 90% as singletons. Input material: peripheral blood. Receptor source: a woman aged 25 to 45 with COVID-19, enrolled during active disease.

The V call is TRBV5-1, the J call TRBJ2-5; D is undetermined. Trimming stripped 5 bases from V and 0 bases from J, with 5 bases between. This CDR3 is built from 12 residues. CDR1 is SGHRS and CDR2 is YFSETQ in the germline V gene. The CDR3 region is CASSPYQETQYF. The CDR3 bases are TGCGCCAGCAGTCCGTACCAAGAGACCCAGTACTTC. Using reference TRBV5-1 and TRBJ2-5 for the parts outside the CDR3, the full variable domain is KAGVTQTPRYLIKTRGQQVTLSCSPISGHRSVSWYQQTPGQGLQFLFEYFSETQRNKGNFPGRFSGRQFSNSRSEMNVSTLELGDSALYLCASSPYQETQYFGPGTRLLVL.

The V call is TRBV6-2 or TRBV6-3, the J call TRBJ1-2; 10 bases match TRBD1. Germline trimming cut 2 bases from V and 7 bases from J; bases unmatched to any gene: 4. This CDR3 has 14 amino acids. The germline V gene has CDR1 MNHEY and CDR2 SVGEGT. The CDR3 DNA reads TGTGCCAGCAGTTACCGACAGGGGGCGTCTGGCTACACCTTC. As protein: CASSYRQGASGYTF.